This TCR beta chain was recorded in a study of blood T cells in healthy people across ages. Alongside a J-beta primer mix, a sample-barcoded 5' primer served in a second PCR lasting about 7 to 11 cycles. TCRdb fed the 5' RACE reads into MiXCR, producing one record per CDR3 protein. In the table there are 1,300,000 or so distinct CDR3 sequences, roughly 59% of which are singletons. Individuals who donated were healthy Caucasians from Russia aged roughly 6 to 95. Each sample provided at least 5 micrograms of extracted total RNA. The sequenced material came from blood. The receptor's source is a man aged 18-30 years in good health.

The CDR3 bases are TGTGCCAGCAGCCGGGACAGGAGGGCCACTGAAGCTTTCTTT. This translates into CASSRDRRATEAFF. The chain is built from TRBV27 and TRBJ1-1, with 8 bases matching TRBD1. The length of the CDR3 is 14 residues. V was clipped by 6 bases and J by 4 bases; unmatched bases: 7. Germline CDR1 MNHEY, CDR2 SMNVEV (reference sequence).